This T cell receptor (beta chain) was documented in a study of blood T cell repertoires in COVID-19. Profiling relied on immunoSEQ multiplex PCR, and the TCRdb table lists in-frame clones only, not all of them. Among some 190,000 clones listed, about nine tenths were seen once. The sample comprised peripheral blood. The sequence was collected from a man younger than 30 with active or convalescent COVID-19.

CDR3 bases: TGTGCCAGCAGCTTGGAAGGGACAGGTGGGGAGACCCAGTACTTC. Translated: CASSLEGTGGETQYF. V usage is TRBV5-4 and J usage is TRBJ2-5; 8 bases align to TRBD1. The CDR3 spans 15 residues. V trimming: 0 bases; J trimming: 5 bases; junction bases outside the gene matches: 6. CDR1 and CDR2 from the germline V gene are SGHNT and YYREEE (reference sequence).